This TCR beta chain was sequenced during a study of blood T cell repertoires in COVID-19. About the research overall: From the United States, Italy and Spain came samples of acute and convalescent COVID-19.

The ends were cut back, 6 bases at V and 2 bases at J, with 14 bases in the middle. CDR3 size: 14 residues. The germline CDR1 and CDR2 sequences are LGHNA and YNFKEQ. Original data processing: The assay estimated nucleated cells by amplifying reference gene primers. The method was immunoSEQ multiplex PCR; TCRdb's version includes in-frame clones alone and lacks a portion of them. V and J calls and clone size are as listed in that table; D and trimming were resolved from the DNA. The sample consists of roughly 50,000 clones, over 75% of them appearing once. V gene TRBV4-2 combines with J gene TRBJ2-7, with D possibly TRBD1 on 6 matching bases. This sequence was found in a human donor in a cohort sampled during active COVID-19. The sample taken for sequencing was peripheral blood. CDR3 residues: CASSPDEGAYEQYF. The CDR3 coding sequence is TGTGCCAGCAGTCCTGACGAGGGGGCCTACGAGCAGTACTTC.